Shown below are 16 T cell receptor beta chains from a single sample sequenced in a study of T cells in Graves' hyperthyroidism and ophthalmopathy. What was amplified from RNA transcripts were TCR beta CDR3 regions. Carried out on the TCR CDR3, a first-round RT-PCR used the HTBI primer set. TCRdb reanalysed the multiplex PCR reads using MiXCR and keeps one entry per CDR3 protein. This table has nearly 600,000 distinct CDR3 sequences, approximately 15% appearing once. Material for sequencing was blood. The source is a woman between 18 and 29 years old with Graves' ophthalmopathy.

This clonotype was picked up many times. The chain joins TRBV19 to TRBJ2-5, with 9 bases that match TRBD2. This CDR3 comprises 14 residues. CDR1 is LNHDA and CDR2 is SQIVND in the germline V gene (reference sequence). Trimming cost V 4 bases and J 2 bases; bases outside gene matches: 2. CDR3: CASSTSGIQETQYF. The CDR3 coding sequence is TGTGCCAGTAGTACTAGCGGGATTCAAGAGACCCAGTACTTC.

In its sample, this clonotype was seen many times. The gene calls are TRBV7-2 and TRBJ2-1, with 7 nucleotides matching TRBD1. The CDR3 sequence is 16 residues long. J was trimmed by 2 bases and V by 1 base; bases with no gene match: 5. The germline gives CDR1 SGHTA, CDR2 FQGNSA. The CDR3 DNA reads as TGTGCCAGCAGCTTAGTCCGGGACAGACCCTACAATGAGCAGTTCTTC. Protein sequence: CASSLVRDRPYNEQFF.

This clonotype has a count of ten or more. V and J are TRBV2 and TRBJ2-3; 8 nucleotides agree with TRBD1. The CDR3 is 15 residues long. Unmatched junction bases numbered 8, after V lost 7 bases and J lost 2 bases. Per germline, CDR1 SNHLY and CDR2 FYNNEI. In DNA form, the CDR3 reads TGTGCCAGCATCCCTAGACAGGGGAACACAGATACGCAGTATTTT. Translated, it gives CASIPRQGNTDTQYF.

This chain connects TRBV14 to TRBJ2-1; 11 positions agree with TRBD2. The J segment lost 2 bases and the V segment lost 8 bases, leaving 8 bases of the junction unmatched. The CDR3 loop spans 16 amino acids. Germline CDR1 is SGHDN and CDR2 is FVKESK. The CDR3 region has the DNA TGTGCCAGCGGCCCTAGTAGCGGGAGGGCCTACAATGAGCAGTTCTTC. Translated: CASGPSSGRAYNEQFF.

This clonotype has at least ten counts. This sequence joins TRBV7-2 and TRBJ2-4; the match to TRBD1 covers 7 bases. The CDR3 extends over 15 amino acids. Germline CDR1 reads SGHTA; CDR2 reads FQGNSA. V trimming: 1 base; J trimming: 7 bases; junction bases outside the gene matches: 7. The CDR3 nucleotides are TGTGCCAGCAGCTTAGGAGGGGGCGCATCGAACATTCAGTACTTC. It specifies CASSLGGGASNIQYF.

This clonotype was counted only a few times. The rearrangement uses TRBV14 and TRBJ2-2, with D maybe TRBD1 (6 bases). Germline CDR1 and CDR2: SGHDN and FVKESK. Trimming took off 5 bases at V and 6 bases at J, with 13 bases between the two ends. The CDR3 extends over 14 amino acids. CDR3 DNA: TGTGCCAGCAGCGTACGGACAGTTTCCGGGGAGCTGTTTTTT. This codes for CASSVRTVSGELFF.

V is TRBV3-1 and J is TRBJ2-5; possible D gene TRBD1, 6 bases. Germline assignment: CDR1 LGHDT and CDR2 YNNKEL (reference sequence). The CDR3 covers 15 residues. The V end was cut by 5 bases, the J end by 3 bases, with 16 bases between. The CDR3, as DNA: TGTGCCAGCAGCGAACTTTCGGGGACAAAAGAGACCCAGTACTTC. Translating gives CASSELSGTKETQYF.

This sequence joins TRBV24-1 and TRBJ2-1; weak D call: TRBD2 (6 bases). Trimming took off 4 bases at V and 6 bases at J, with 18 bases between the two ends. Germline loops: CDR1 KGHDR, CDR2 SFDVKD. The CDR3 contains 16 residues. The CDR3 spells CATSDRSGSSSNEQFF. The CDR3 nucleotides are TGTGCCACCAGTGACCGAAGCGGGTCCTCTAGCAATGAGCAGTTCTTC.

This clonotype was counted only a few times. V is TRBV27 and J is TRBJ1-6; no definite D call. The V gene's germline CDR1 is MNHEY and CDR2 SMNVEV (reference sequence). The CDR3 is made up of 13 amino acids. Between the trimmed V and J ends, which lost 3 bases and 7 bases, there was a span of 7 bases. The CDR3 spells CASSFAVNSPLHF. Here the CDR3 DNA reads TGTGCCAGCAGTTTTGCCGTCAATTCACCCCTCCACTTT.

The chain employs TRBV20-1 and TRBJ1-2; D perhaps matches TRBD1 (5 bases). CDR3 length equals 13 residues. Germline assignment: CDR1 DFQATT and CDR2 SNEGSKA (reference sequence). V lost 6 bases to trimming and J lost 0 bases, with 11 bases between them. The CDR3 nucleotides read TGCAGTGCCAGGGAGGGCTCTAACTATGGCTACACCTTC. Amino acid sequence: CSAREGSNYGYTF.

This clonotype was seen ten or more times. The chain is built from TRBV20-1 and TRBJ2-7, with 9 bases aligning to TRBD2. Germline V gene sequence: CDR1 DFQATT, CDR2 SNEGSKA (reference sequence). This CDR3 has 17 residues. Losses at the gene ends were 7 bases for V and 1 base for J; bases not matched to a gene: 17. The CDR3 protein is CSVTPQASGTESYEQYF. The CDR3 DNA is TGCAGTGTCACACCTCAGGCTAGCGGGACCGAGTCCTACGAGCAGTACTTC.

The V call is TRBV24-1, the J call TRBJ2-3; possibly TRBD2 for D (5 bases). The germline V and J ends were trimmed by 4 bases and 3 bases, with 16 bases remaining between them. The CDR3 is 16 amino acids. CDR1 is KGHDR and CDR2 is SFDVKD in the germline V gene. The CDR3 sequence: CATSDSSLSRTDTQYF. The CDR3 coding sequence is TGTGCCACCAGTGACTCTAGCCTGAGTAGGACAGATACGCAGTATTTT.

This clonotype was seen repeatedly, ten times or more. The gene calls are TRBV7-8 and TRBJ2-7; the match to TRBD2 covers 12 bases. V lost 0 bases and J lost 1; bases outside the gene matches: 4. The germline V gene encodes CDR1 SGHVS and CDR2 FQNEAQ. This CDR3 region has 17 residues. CDR3: CASSLAIGLAGSYEQYF. CDR3 DNA: TGTGCCAGCAGCTTAGCGATAGGACTAGCGGGATCCTACGAGCAGTACTTC.

The chain is built from TRBV4-1 and TRBJ1-1; no reliable D call. CDR3 length: 13 residues. Germline lookup yields CDR1 MGHRA and CDR2 YSYEKL. The ends were cut back, 4 bases at V and 4 bases at J, with 10 bases in the middle. CDR3 sequence (DNA): TGCGCCAGCAGCCCAGCACGGGTCACTGAAGCTTTCTTT. Protein sequence: CASSPARVTEAFF.

This clonotype was seen ten or more times. The chain has TRBV20-1 and TRBJ2-1; 9 positions match TRBD2. This CDR3 is 13 amino acids long. Germline CDR1 and CDR2: DFQATT and SNEGSKA (reference sequence). With 6 bases clipped from V and 8 bases from J, the junction kept 8 bases outside the gene matches. The CDR3 nucleotides are TGCAGTGCAAGGGCCGCGGGAGGGGATGAGCAGTTCTTC. This translates into CSARAAGGDEQFF.

There are a few counts of this clonotype. The chain employs TRBV7-3 and TRBJ1-1; TRBD1 agrees at 7 bases. After removal of 2 bases from V and 8 bases from J, the junction contained 5 bases not matched to a gene. The V gene's germline CDR1 is SGHTA and CDR2 FQGTGA. The CDR3 extends over 13 amino acids. The chain's CDR3 is CASSLDREGEAFF. DNA of the CDR3: TGTGCCAGCAGCTTAGACAGGGAAGGGGAAGCTTTCTTT. Together with reference TRBV7-3 and TRBJ1-1, the CDR3 gives the full variable domain: GAGVSQTPSNKVTEKGKYVELRCDPISGHTALYWYRQSLGQGPEFLIYFQGTGAADDSGLPNDRFFAVRPEGSVSTLKIQRTERGDSAVYLCASSLDREGEAFFGQGTRLTVV.